One and the same sample provided the 21 T cell receptor beta chains below, sequenced in a study of CD8 T cells in ankylosing spondylitis. In TCRdb, the 5' RACE reads were re-called with MiXCR into one record per CDR3 protein. Of around 150,000 distinct CDR3 sequences listed, roughly 6.6% are singletons. Sequencing was performed on blood, either unsorted or a sorted T cell fraction (not recorded which). The source of these receptors is a female donor with ankylosing spondylitis or in good health (not recorded which).

This clonotype has a count of ten or more. V and J are TRBV9 and TRBJ1-4; 8 bases fit TRBD1. J lost 5 bases, V lost 3 bases, and 9 bases had no gene match. Germline values: CDR1 SGDLS, CDR2 YYNGEE. The CDR3 is made up of 16 amino acids. CDR3 sequence: CASSALGQELNEKLFF. CDR3 bases: TGTGCCAGCAGCGCCCTGGGACAGGAACTAAATGAAAAACTGTTTTTT.

This clonotype has ten or more counts. The chain uses TRBV7-2 and TRBJ2-2; D is ambiguous. V was clipped by 4 bases and J by 1 base, with 10 bases between them. The CDR3 contains 15 residues. Per the germline V gene, CDR1 is SGHTA and CDR2 is FQGNSA. This CDR3 reads CASSSRTRNTGELFF. CDR3 nucleotide sequence: TGTGCCAGCAGCTCGAGGACGAGGAACACCGGGGAGCTGTTTTTT.

This clonotype showed up just a few times. This chain uses TRBV5-1 with TRBJ1-2, with D unclear. This CDR3 has 13 residues. The germline gives CDR1 SGHRS, CDR2 YFSETQ. The V end lost 4 bases, the J end lost 5 bases, and 12 bases lay between the germline ends. CDR3 coding DNA: TGCGCCAGCAGCCTTGGGTATACTTATGGCTACACCTTC. It specifies CASSLGYTYGYTF. Full variable domain (rest looked up from reference TRBV5-1 and TRBJ1-2): KAGVTQTPRYLIKTRGQQVTLSCSPISGHRSVSWYQQTPGQGLQFLFEYFSETQRNKGNFPGRFSGRQFSNSRSEMNVSTLELGDSALYLCASSLGYTYGYTFGSGTRLTVV.

A note on this clonotype: A much larger clone lies a single base off, so this may be a read error. The chain combines TRBV4-3 with TRBJ1-2; 7 nucleotides align to TRBD1. The CDR3 sequence is 15 residues long. Trimming removed 4 bases from V and 5 bases from J; junction bases left unmatched: 10. CDR1 is LGHNA and CDR2 is YSLEER in the germline V gene. The CDR3 DNA sequence: TGCGCCAGCAGCCCCGTGGGACAGTGGTTATATGGCTACACCTTC. This codes for CASSPVGQWLYGYTF.

This clonotype was seen at least ten times. V is TRBV12-3 or TRBV12-4 and J is TRBJ2-2, with 8 bases matching TRBD2. The CDR3 is 16 amino acids. The ends lost 3 bases at V and 3 bases at J; junction bases unmatched: 6. CDR3 DNA: TGTGCCAGCAGTTTTTCGCGGGGGGCCGACACCGGGGAGCTGTTTTTT. Amino acid sequence: CASSFSRGADTGELFF.

This clonotype was seen ten or more times. This chain uses TRBV5-1 with TRBJ2-5; D not resolved. Germline V CDR1 and CDR2: SGHRS, YFSETQ. This CDR3 spans 11 amino acids. V was pared by 5 bases and J by 5 bases, with 7 bases between. CDR3 sequence: CASRQGETQYF. CDR3 DNA: TGCGCCAGCAGACAAGGGGAGACCCAGTACTTC.

This clonotype has a handful of counts. The CDR3 protein is CAWTTENEKLFF. DNA of the CDR3: TGTGCCTGGACGACCGAGAATGAAAAACTGTTTTTT. The V call is TRBV30, the J call TRBJ1-4, with D unclear. The CDR3 has 12 amino acids. Germline V CDR1 and CDR2: GTSNPN, SVGIG (reference sequence). With 4 bases removed from V and 5 bases from J, the gap between germline ends came to 8 bases.

V usage is TRBV18 and J usage is TRBJ2-1; 8 bases match TRBD1. The CDR3 runs 15 residues. Losses at the gene ends were 7 bases for V and 5 bases for J; bases not matched to a gene: 10. Germline CDR1 and CDR2: KGHSH and LQKENI. CDR3 loop: CASCTRDRHNNEQFF. CDR3 nucleotides: TGTGCCAGCTGTACCCGGGACAGGCATAACAATGAGCAGTTCTTC.

A few counts support this clonotype. This chain uses TRBV7-8 with TRBJ2-1; either TRBD1 or TRBD2 may supply D (5 bases each). Trimming stripped 1 base from V and 8 bases from J, with 9 bases between. CDR3 size: 13 residues. The germline gives CDR1 SGHVS, CDR2 FQNEAQ. The CDR3 sequence: CASSLDGAYEQFF. For the CDR3, the DNA is TGTGCCAGCAGCTTAGACGGGGCCTATGAGCAGTTCTTC.

This clonotype was seen at least ten times. This chain joins TRBV5-1 and TRBJ2-5; D not certain. This CDR3 region has 14 residues. V shed 4 bases and J shed 4 bases, with 14 bases lying between them. Germline V lookup: CDR1 SGHRS, CDR2 YFSETQ. The CDR3 DNA is TGCGCCAGCAGCCTTGGTACCAGTCGAGAGACCCAGTACTTC. Translation gives CASSLGTSRETQYF.

Many counts were recorded for this clonotype. CDR3 sequence (DNA): TGTGCCAGCAGTTCGACATTCAGGGGAAGGTACTATGGCTACACCTTC. Translating gives CASSSTFRGRYYGYTF. The chain recombines TRBV27 with TRBJ1-2; D may be TRBD1 (6 bases). This CDR3 has 16 amino acids. Germline CDR1 is MNHEY and CDR2 is SMNVEV (reference sequence). V was shortened by 4 bases and J by 3 bases, with 18 bases between the two germline ends.

There are many counts of this clonotype. The chain links TRBV21-1 to TRBJ1-4; the table's TRBD1 call for D was not verified on the DNA. TRBV21-1 is reported as a pseudogene. The CDR3 is 15 amino acids. DNA for the CDR3: TGTGCCAGCAGCAAGCCGGGGGCAACTAATGAAAAACTGTTTTTT. Translated, it gives CASSKPGATNEKLFF.

This clonotype was seen repeatedly, ten times or more. V gene TRBV12-3 or TRBV12-4 combines with J gene TRBJ1-5; possible D gene TRBD1, 5 bases. V was clipped by 5 bases and J by 4 bases, with 12 bases between them. This CDR3 contains 14 residues. The CDR3 loop reads CASSTNGGNQPQHF. The CDR3 DNA reads as TGTGCCAGCAGTACAAACGGGGGAAATCAGCCCCAGCATTTT.

This clonotype was seen many times. The V gene is TRBV5-5, the J gene TRBJ1-1; 9 bases agree with TRBD1. Germline CDR1 SGHKS, CDR2 YYEKEE (reference sequence). The CDR3 runs 17 residues. V shed 0 bases, J shed 4 bases, and the junction held 10 bases outside the gene matches. DNA of the CDR3: TGTGCCAGCAGCTTGGATATCTGGACAGGGGTGGGCACTGAAGCTTTCTTT. It is translated as CASSLDIWTGVGTEAFF.

This clonotype was seen ten or more times. The chain is built from TRBV27 and TRBJ2-1; 11 bases map to TRBD2. The germline CDR1 and CDR2 sequences are MNHEY and SMNVEV (reference sequence). Unmatched junction bases numbered 7, after V lost 5 bases and J lost 7 bases. The CDR3 is made up of 15 amino acids. The DNA of the CDR3 is TGTGCCAGCAGTCTACCCACTAGCGGGGGTAATGAGCAGTTCTTC. Protein: CASSLPTSGGNEQFF.

This clonotype was recorded at least ten times. V usage is TRBV29-1 and J usage is TRBJ1-2; 10 bases fit TRBD1. V lost 7 bases to trimming and J lost 7 bases; unmatched junction nucleotides: 6. This CDR3 spans 12 amino acids. CDR1 is SQVTM, CDR2 ANQGSEA, per germline. The DNA for the CDR3 is TGCAGCGGTGGACAGGGGGTCGCTGGCTACACCTTC. As protein: CSGGQGVAGYTF.

A remark on this clonotype: A read error may produce the germline difference seen at one junction end. The chain is built from TRBV24-1 and TRBJ1-5; a possible D gene is TRBD1 (5 bases). CDR1 is KGHDR and CDR2 is SFDVKD in the germline V gene. CDR3 length equals 14 residues. CDR3: CVTSDPGLNQPQHF. For the CDR3, the DNA is TGTGTCACCAGTGATCCGGGGCTAAATCAGCCCCAGCATTTT.

This clonotype has a count of ten or more. The chain has TRBV20-1 and TRBJ2-4; 8 nucleotides agree with TRBD1. CDR3 length: 15 amino acids. Unmatched junction bases numbered 4, after V lost 3 bases and J lost 0 bases. Germline V lookup: CDR1 DFQATT, CDR2 SNEGSKA (reference sequence). The CDR3 region has the DNA TGCAGTGCTAGCCAGGACAGGGTAGCCAAAAACATTCAGTACTTC. Protein sequence: CSASQDRVAKNIQYF.

This clonotype was found many times. The rearrangement joins TRBV7-2 to TRBJ1-6, with TRBD1 as a possible D gene (5 bases). CDR1 is SGHTA and CDR2 is FQGNSA in the germline V gene. The CDR3 extends over 15 amino acids. V lost 1 base and J lost 7, with 11 bases in between. The CDR3 is CASSLERGWNSPLHF. The CDR3 coding sequence is TGTGCCAGCAGCTTAGAGAGGGGCTGGAATTCACCCCTCCACTTT. Using reference TRBV7-2 and TRBJ1-6 for the parts outside the CDR3, the full variable domain is GAGVSQSPSNKVTEKGKDVELRCDPISGHTALYWYRQSLGQGLEFLIYFQGNSAPDKSGLPSDRFSAERTGGSVSTLTIQRTQQEDSAVYLCASSLERGWNSPLHFGNGTRLTVT.

This clonotype came up a few times. The chain combines TRBV11-2 with TRBJ2-7; the match to TRBD1 covers 8 bases. The CDR3 runs to 16 residues. Looked up from germline, CDR1 is SGHAT and CDR2 is FQNNGV. V was clipped by 0 bases and J by 4 bases; unmatched bases: 8. CDR3 region: CASSLEWPGGRYEQYF. CDR3 DNA sequence: TGTGCCAGCAGCTTAGAGTGGCCAGGGGGCAGGTACGAGCAGTACTTC.

This clonotype was seen at least ten times. The chain combines TRBV7-2 with TRBJ2-1; D remains ambiguous. Germline V gives CDR1 SGHTA, CDR2 FQGNSA. V lost 1 base and J 7 bases, leaving 8 bases between the germline ends. The CDR3 is 13 amino acids. The CDR3 nucleotides read TGTGCCAGCAGCTTAGTTGTAGTGAATGAGCAGTTCTTC. It encodes CASSLVVVNEQFF.